This T cell receptor beta chain was captured in a study of cytomegalovirus exposure and HLA in healthy donors. General observations from the study: The listing of 150 to 200 TCR beta chains classed them as cytomegalovirus-associated. CMV serostatus was the only immune exposure information that was available.

To note about this clone: Its antigen is not identified.

Trimming removed 3 bases at V and 1 base at J, with 7 bases between. The CDR3 runs 14 residues. CDR1 is SGHTA and CDR2 is FQGNSA in the germline V gene. The PCR made use of 60 Vbeta and 13 Jbeta primers. Produced via immunoSEQ multiplex PCR; TCRdb's table is partial and in-frame only. The data show about 94,000 clones, about four fifths seen once. The sequence came from a woman aged 40 to 50 in good health and CMV-seronegative. The sample comprised PBMCs. This chain connects TRBV7-2 to TRBJ1-5; D is undetermined. The CDR3 protein is CASSLYGSNQPQHF. The CDR3 DNA is TGTGCCAGCAGCTTGTACGGGAGCAATCAGCCCCAGCATTTT.